The text below deals with one T cell receptor (beta chain). This specimen belongs to a study of blood T cell repertoires in COVID-19. Assay used: immunoSEQ multiplex PCR; TCRdb lists only in-frame clones, some missing. The sample includes approximately 140,000 clones, roughly 86% of them seen just once. Trimming cost V 6 bases and J 4 bases; bases outside gene matches: 13. CDR3 length: 16 amino acids. Germline V lookup: CDR1 MGHDK, CDR2 SYGVNS. The TCR sequence derives from a woman in her forties or fifties with acute COVID-19. V is TRBV25-1 and J is TRBJ2-7; 9 bases are a match to TRBD2. Sequenced sample: PBMCs or T cells enriched from blood (not recorded which). The CDR3 is CASRPSWAGGPYEQYF. The CDR3 DNA is TGTGCCAGCAGACCTAGTTGGGCGGGAGGGCCGTACGAGCAGTACTTC.